This TCR beta chain was found in a study of post-analysis software for immune sequencing data. About the research overall: Clinical courses comprised relapsing-remitting, secondary progressive and progressive-relapsing multiple sclerosis.

Built from TCR beta cDNA, the libraries had unique molecular identifiers in them. TCRdb called the PCR reads again in MiXCR, with one record for every CDR3 protein. The table shows 450,000 to 650,000 distinct CDR3 sequences, with roughly two fifths occurring only once. Overall study results and limits: Elevated frequency relative to controls characterized four to six TRBV segments in patients, TRBV5-6, TRBV5-1 and TRBV20-1 among them.

The CDR3 is made up of 14 amino acids. The germline V gene encodes CDR1 MNHEY and CDR2 SVGEGT. Trimming removed 6 bases from V and 4 bases from J; junction bases left unmatched: 8. In regard to this clonotype: Its antigen is currently unknown.

The chain uses TRBV6-2 or TRBV6-3 and TRBJ1-1; 7 positions match TRBD1. The sample comprised blood. The receptor comes from a girl under 18 with multiple sclerosis. The CDR3 loop is CASSLTGQSTEAFF. The CDR3 DNA sequence: TGTGCCAGCAGCCTGACAGGGCAGAGCACTGAAGCTTTCTTT.